Below, 3 T cell receptor beta chains from the same sample are listed, as sequenced in a study of shared clonotypes between healthy human individuals. Clones were sequenced by immunoSEQ multiplex PCR, and TCRdb holds only the in-frame ones, with some missing. The sample records 730,000 or so clones, about two thirds being singletons. The material sequenced was memory CD4+ T cells sorted from blood. Indicated subset: CD45RA-negative fraction. These receptors were obtained from a woman younger than 45 in good health.

The chain couples TRBV6-1 to TRBJ2-5; maybe TRBD2 (5 bases). The CDR3 is made up of 14 amino acids. Germline V lookup: CDR1 MNHNS, CDR2 SASEGT. V was pared by 5 bases and J by 5 bases, with 15 bases between. CDR3: CASSSSSGWETQYF. In DNA form, the CDR3 reads TGTGCCAGCAGTTCGAGCAGCGGCTGGGAGACCCAGTACTTC.

The rearrangement links TRBV16 to TRBJ2-7; perhaps TRBD1 as D (5 bases). V lost 2 bases and J 1 base, leaving 9 bases between the germline ends. The germline V gene encodes CDR1 KGHSY and CDR2 FQNENV. This CDR3 has 14 residues. CDR3 protein: CASSQRGASYEQYF. The CDR3 coding sequence is TGTGCCAGCAGCCAAAGGGGCGCATCCTACGAGCAGTACTTC.

The V call is TRBV19, the J call TRBJ2-1, with D perhaps TRBD1 (6 bases). Trimming shortened V by 5 bases and J by 0 bases, and 26 bases separated the two germline ends. This CDR3 has 20 residues. Germline V gene data show CDR1 as LNHDA and CDR2 as SQIVND (reference sequence). CDR3 sequence (DNA): TGTGCCAGTAGTCTCACCACTACAACTCACAGGGCGAGCTCCTACAATGAGCAGTTCTTC. It specifies CASSLTTTTHRASSYNEQFF.